The 9 T cell receptor beta chains below come from one sample, sequenced in a study of Tregs in tolerant kidney transplant recipients. Produced via immunoSEQ multiplex PCR; TCRdb's table is partial and in-frame only. The sample records about 18,000 clones, around 82% being singletons. The source material was Tregs from blood. The source of these receptors is a human donor in good health.

The J gene is TRBJ2-3, the V gene TRBV7-2, with a possible D match to TRBD1 (5 bases). The CDR3 consists of 14 residues. With 1 base removed from V and 6 bases from J, the gap between germline ends came to 11 bases. Germline V lookup: CDR1 SGHTA, CDR2 FQGNSA. CDR3 coding DNA: TGTGCCAGCAGCTTAGGGGGCCCGAGGGATACGCAGTATTTT. It translates to CASSLGGPRDTQYF.

The V gene is TRBV28, the J gene TRBJ1-5, with D possibly matching TRBD1 (5 bases). V lost 5 bases to trimming and J lost 0 bases, with 11 bases between them. Germline values: CDR1 MDHEN, CDR2 SYDVKM. The CDR3 is made up of 15 amino acids. Here the CDR3 reads CASSTGGGSNQPQHF. The CDR3 coding sequence is TGTGCCAGCAGTACAGGCGGGGGTAGCAATCAGCCCCAGCATTTT.

This clone has a single count. J is TRBJ1-4 and V is TRBV7-2; 7 bases fit TRBD1. Germline assignment: CDR1 SGHTA and CDR2 FQGNSA. CDR3 length: 15 residues. Germline trimming cut 5 bases from V and 5 bases from J; bases unmatched to any gene: 8. The chain's CDR3 is CASSPQTGLNEKLFF. The CDR3 DNA reads as TGTGCCAGCAGCCCCCAGACAGGGTTAAATGAAAAACTGTTTTTT.

The rearrangement uses TRBV5-8 and TRBJ1-4; 8 bases line up with TRBD1. The germline V gene encodes CDR1 SGHTS and CDR2 YDEGEE. The ends lost 4 bases at V and 7 bases at J; junction bases unmatched: 12. CDR3 size: 16 residues. The CDR3, as DNA: TGTGCCAGCAGCCGATCCGACAGGGGAGAAGGTGAAAAACTGTTTTTT. Its translation: CASSRSDRGEGEKLFF.

This chain joins TRBV10-3 and TRBJ2-7, with 8 bases identical to TRBD1. Unmatched junction bases numbered 10, after V lost 2 bases and J lost 7 bases. The CDR3 consists of 15 residues. From germline, CDR1 is ENHRY and CDR2 SYGVKD. In nucleotides, the CDR3 is TGTGCCATCAGTGAGCGGACAGGGAAAGGAGATGAGCAGTACTTC. Protein: CAISERTGKGDEQYF.

The V and J genes are TRBV5-4 and TRBJ1-1, with a weak D call TRBD1 (6 bases). V lost 2 bases, J lost 1 base, and 12 bases lay in between. The germline CDR1 and CDR2 sequences are SGHNT and YYREEE (reference sequence). There are 15 residues in the CDR3. The CDR3 region has the DNA TGTGCCAGCAGCTTTAGGGGGGGTTGGAACACTGAAGCTTTCTTT. It translates to CASSFRGGWNTEAFF.

J is TRBJ1-2 and V is TRBV19, with D perhaps matching TRBD1 (5 bases). The V end lost 6 bases, the J end lost 5 bases, and 22 bases lay between the germline ends. Per germline, CDR1 LNHDA and CDR2 SQIVND (reference sequence). This CDR3 region has 16 residues. The CDR3 sequence is CASSQTDTRISYGYTF. CDR3 coding DNA: TGTGCCAGTAGCCAGACAGATACCCGTATCTCGTATGGCTACACCTTC.

The chain employs TRBV5-1 and TRBJ1-5, with 8 bases lining up with TRBD1. Trimming took 1 base from V and 7 from J; bases not matched to a gene: 10. CDR1 and CDR2 (germline): SGHRS, YFSETQ. The CDR3 length is 16 residues. The CDR3, as DNA: TGCGCCAGCAGCTTGTTCCCCTCACAGGGGGAGCAGCCCCAGCATTTT. As protein: CASSLFPSQGEQPQHF.

V usage is TRBV5-1 and J usage is TRBJ2-1; D unresolved. The V end lost 5 bases, the J end lost 4 bases, and 10 bases lay between the germline ends. CDR3 length: 13 amino acids. Germline V gene data show CDR1 as SGHRS and CDR2 as YFSETQ. The CDR3 nucleotides are TGCGCCAGCAGAGGTCAGATGTACAATGAGCAGTTCTTC. Its translation: CASRGQMYNEQFF.